There are many counts of the clone carrying this TCR beta chain. The antigen is unknown. Blood RNA was derived from unsorted whole blood, and germline DNA was extracted too. Every patient had chronic HBV infection and was treatment-naive. Synthesis of TCR beta cDNA was carried out from 500 ng total RNA with a constant-region primer. Generation of the TCR beta libraries relied on three nested multiplex PCR rounds using slightly modified ARM-PCR. Running roughly 10 cycles apiece, the first two PCR rounds relied on TRBV1-TRBV30 forward primers together with a C-beta reverse primer. One entry per CDR3 protein, called by TCRdb with MiXCR from the multiplex PCR reads. Altogether fewer than 350,000 distinct CDR3 sequences are present, 50% to 70% being singletons, with the ten largest covering roughly 10%. Germline assignment: CDR1 SGHDT and CDR2 YYEEEE. V gave up 3 bases and J gave up 9 bases; unmatched junction bases: 2. The CDR3 contains 14 residues.

This record belongs to a study of tumor-infiltrating lymphocytes in primary liver carcinoma. Study-wide background: Surgery removed the patients' primary liver carcinoma. The cohort included men and women aged 30 to 69 years. General study findings and limits: Tumor region pairs showed greater overlap than either tumor-adjacent or tumor-blood pairs did.

The sequenced sample was peripheral blood. The clonotype comes from a man aged 40-50 years with primary liver carcinoma and hepatitis B virus infection. The chain carries TRBV5-6 and TRBJ2-3, with TRBD2 matching over 15 bases. The CDR3 region is CASSSGTSGRTQYF. The CDR3 nucleotides read TGTGCCAGCAGCTCCGGGACTAGCGGGAGGACGCAGTATTTT.